This is a list of T cell receptor beta chains from one sample in a study of blood T cell repertoires in COVID-19. Assay used: immunoSEQ multiplex PCR; TCRdb lists only in-frame clones, some missing. The repertoire consists of approximately 25,000 clones, with roughly 89% occurring once and the leading ten covering about 1.5%. Sequencing was done on a sample of peripheral blood. All receptors come from a woman aged 55 to 70 with active COVID-19. Both conserved end residues are part of each CDR3. A D gene is named only where the DNA matches it firmly. Clone size is stated in some rows and not others, as once, few, many or a class when expanded.

>TRBV11-2|TRBJ2-2|.|TRBD1
TGTGCCGCACCAGGGGGTGGCACCGGGGAGCTGTTTTTT
CAAPGGGTGELFF
>TRBV5-1|TRBJ2-1|.|.
TGCGCCAGCAGAACCGGGACAGGGTTGCGGGAGGAAGGTAGTGAGCAGTTCTTC
CASRTGTGLREEGSEQFF
>TRBV28|TRBJ2-7|.|.
TGTGCCAGCAGTTTGGGGGCGGAGCAGTACTTC
CASSLGAEQYF
>TRBV5-1|TRBJ2-1|.|.
TGCGCCAGCAGCGCAGGGTCCTACAATGAGCAGTTCTTC
CASSAGSYNEQFF
>TRBV28|TRBJ2-7|.|TRBD1
TGTGCCAGCAGTTTCCAGGACAGGGGGCACCCCTACGAGCAGTACTTC
CASSFQDRGHPYEQYF
>TRBV7-9|TRBJ2-5|.|TRBD2
TGTGCCAGCACCCCGGGACTAGCGGGTTTTCAAGAGACCCAGTACTTC
CASTPGLAGFQETQYF
>TRBV5-6|TRBJ2-5|.|.
TGTGCCAGCAGCTTGGGCACTATAACATACCAAGAGACCCAGTACTTC
CASSLGTITYQETQYF
>TRBV19|TRBJ2-2|.|.
TGTGCCAGTAGTATGTTCCGGCGGGGCACCGGGGAGCTGTTTTTT
CASSMFRRGTGELFF
>TRBV19|TRBJ2-5|once|TRBD2
TGTGCCAGTAGCTCGGGACTAGCGGGAGTCTACGAGACCCAGTACTTC
CASSSGLAGVYETQYF
>TRBV6-2/TRBV6-3|TRBJ1-2|.|.
TGTGCCAGCAGTTACCGCGGCGGAAACTATGGCTACACCTTC
CASSYRGGNYGYTF
>TRBV7-9|TRBJ1-3|.|.
TGTGCCAGCAGCTTTTCAGGAAACACCATATATTTT
CASSFSGNTIYF
>TRBV3-1/TRBV3-2|TRBJ2-1|.|.
TGTGCCAGCAGCCGCGGGGAGGTGAATGAGCAGTTCTTC
CASSRGEVNEQFF
>TRBV10-3|TRBJ1-4|.|TRBD1
TGTGCCATCAGTGGGGACAGGGGGGGTGAAAAACTGTTTTTT
CAISGDRGGEKLFF
>TRBV5-1|TRBJ1-2|.|.
TGCGCCAGCAGCTTCGGGGAGGCGGACGGCTACACCTTC
CASSFGEADGYTF
>TRBV6-1|TRBJ1-2|few|.
TGTGCCAGCAGTGAAGCAGCAGGGTTAGACTATGGCTACACCTTC
CASSEAAGLDYGYTF
>TRBV28|TRBJ2-3|.|.
TGTGCCAGCGCGGGGGCTGGCACAGATACGCAGTATTTT
CASAGAGTDTQYF
>TRBV5-4|TRBJ2-7|few|TRBD2
TGTGCCAGCAGCCCCCAGGGGCGGGAGGGCCTCGAGCAGTACTTC
CASSPQGREGLEQYF
>TRBV5-1|TRBJ1-1|.|.
TGCGCCAGCAGCTCACAAGGTTCCCCGGGGACTGAAGCTTTCTTT
CASSSQGSPGTEAFF
>TRBV21-1|TRBJ2-3|.|.
TGTGCCAGCAGCCCACCCGAGGACAGGAATAGCACAGATACGCAGTATTTT
CASSPPEDRNSTDTQYF
>TRBV19|TRBJ1-2|.|TRBD1
TGTGCCAGTAGTACGAAAGCTGGGACAGTATACTATGGCTACACCTTC
CASSTKAGTVYYGYTF
>TRBV5-1|TRBJ2-3|once|TRBD1
TGCGCCAGCAGCTCGGAGGACAGGGGGGTAGATACGCAGTATTTT
CASSSEDRGVDTQYF
>TRBV2|TRBJ2-2|.|TRBD2
TGTGCCAGCAGTGAGCCTAGCGGGAGGTCAAACACCGGGGAGCTGTTTTTT
CASSEPSGRSNTGELFF